This TCR beta chain was captured by sequencing in a study of cytomegalovirus exposure and HLA in healthy donors. Turning to the study itself: Early on, a data release was issued that held about 85 million unique TCRs from HLA-typed donors.

General observations from the study: A missense variant in DCLRE1C was later tied to TCR beta V- and J-gene trimming.

On this clone: Its antigen is not known.

The V and J ends lost 4 bases and 5 bases, in that order; junction bases with no gene match: 12. The germline gives CDR1 SGDLS, CDR2 YYNGEE. CDR3 length equals 17 residues. Primers included in the PCR were 60 Vbeta and 13 Jbeta primers. Measured with immunoSEQ multiplex PCR; TCRdb has only the in-frame clones, and not every one. The sample shows under 200,000 clones, approximately 75% of them seen only once. The source material was PBMCs. The chain joins TRBV9 to TRBJ2-3; 11 bases are shared with TRBD2. This sequence originates from a man aged 45 to 65 in good health and CMV-seropositive. The CDR3 is CASSPPGLAGGVDTQYF. DNA for the CDR3: TGTGCCAGCAGCCCACCCGGGCTAGCGGGGGGTGTAGATACGCAGTATTTT.